This note documents a single TCR beta chain sequence. There is no known antigen for this receptor. Base qualities are missing; no much larger clone stands one base away. The source of the sample is a study of OX40 agonist ivuxolimab in advanced cancers. The study in broad terms: Ivuxolimab was a fully human IgG2 agonistic monoclonal antibody targeting the costimulatory receptor OX40 (CD134). Intravenous ivuxolimab was administered to patients every 2 weeks at six dose levels: 0.01, 0.1, 0.3, 1.5, 3 and 10 mg/kg. Among the roughly 52 dose-escalation patients, some 20 had hepatocellular carcinoma, roughly 15 melanoma, 9 renal cell carcinoma and 9 head and neck cancer. In the dose-escalation cohort, 82.7% of patients were male, and the mean age was approximately 60 years, with a range of about 23 to 90. Patients were allowed to have had prior anti-PD-1, anti-PD-L1 or anti-CTLA-4 therapy, and 40% of the dose-escalation patients had previously received checkpoint inhibitors. Partial responses occurred in three dose-escalation patients: two with cutaneous melanoma and one with hepatocellular carcinoma. The purpose of peripheral TCRbeta sequencing was to test whether ivuxolimab changed TCR sequence diversity and led to clonal T-cell expansion. The monotherapy dose-escalation portion (N of about 49 patients) of the phase I ivuxolimab trial is reported in the paper. On the study overall, not on this receptor specifically: After ivuxolimab, expanded clones were on average more numerous among CD8+ T cells than among CD4+ T cells. The antigen specificity of the clonally expanded peripheral T cells was not determined. At doses from 0.1 to 3.0 mg/kg, clonal expansion was seen in both CD4+ and CD8+ blood T cells between baseline and week 6. Low levels of normalized T-cell clonal expansion were also seen in some patients who did not respond. In the 0.1-3.0 mg/kg groups, partial responders were among the patients with the lowest normalized peripheral clonal expansion, particularly in CD8+ T cells.

Genomic DNA was extracted from sorted cells for sequencing of the TCRbeta CDR3 region. TCRbeta CDR3 regions were sequenced using the immunoSEQ Assay. Entries here come from immuneACCESS through TCRdb and include only in-frame sequences with V and J called. Some clones fail to appear in such tables; in the studies checked, an unresolved V gene covers under half of the shortfall, and the cause of the remainder is unknown. The sample yields about 81,000 clones; about 93% were counted once. The ten largest clones represent 13% to 15% of the sample. The trial excluded patients who had a history of autoimmune disease or who were on systemic immunosuppression. Peripheral blood for TCR sequencing was drawn from every dose cohort at baseline, at cycle 4 day 1 and at cycle 7 day 1. Samples came from an open-label, multicenter, first-in-human phase I dose-escalation trial of ivuxolimab. The trial enrolled adults with locally advanced or metastatic head and neck squamous cell, hepatocellular, melanoma or renal cell carcinoma. Before TCR sequencing, CD4+ and CD8+ T cells were separately sorted from peripheral blood.

The CDR3 runs 15 residues from the cysteine to the phenylalanine. Just CDR3 DNA is preserved here, 45 bases in frame from base 1. From the germline V gene, CDR1 is SGHAT and CDR2 is FQNNGV. Deletion took 4 bases off V and 3 bases off J, with a span of 16 bases between the germline ends. This sequence was found in an adult with an advanced solid tumor such as melanoma, head and neck, liver or kidney cancer. This receptor chain uses TRBV11-2 and TRBJ2-7; the D segment could be TRBD1, given 6 matching bases. The sequenced sample was CD4+ or CD8+ T cells sorted from blood, obtained in a trial of the OX40 agonist ivuxolimab. This receptor carries the CDR3 CASSYMPGTNYEQYF. The bases are TGTGCCAGCAGCTACATGCCCGGGACAAACTACGAGCAGTACTTC.